This T cell receptor (beta chain) derives from a study of CD8 T cells in Susac syndrome. In the study overall: Blood was drawn from patients with Susac syndrome. At that point, they were therapy-naive, on corticosteroids, or on intravenous immunoglobulin alone.

In contrast to the negatively isolated CD8+ and CD4+ T cells, TEMRA cells were FACS-enriched. Trimming removed 0 bases from V and 7 bases from J, with 7 bases in between. Germline V gene data show CDR1 as LNHNV and CDR2 as YYDKDF (reference sequence). The CDR3 totals 13 residues. After extraction with the RNeasy kit, about 0.45 to 1 ug of the RNA was reverse transcribed using random hexamers. Each CDR3 protein gets one entry after TCRdb re-called the immunoSEQ multiplex PCR reads with MiXCR. The table records about 120,000 distinct CDR3 sequences, roughly 95% of them present only once. The TCR was taken from a human donor with Susac syndrome. The sequencing sample was made of CD4+ T cells from PBMCs. The chain links TRBV15 to TRBJ1-5; D gene unclear. CDR3 residues: CATSRDKIQPQHF. CDR3 bases: TGTGCCACCAGCAGAGATAAAATCCAGCCCCAGCATTTT.